This T cell receptor beta chain was identified during a study of blood T cells in healthy people across ages. Study-wide results and limits: Observed TCR beta diversity per million T cells went down as age went up. This fall followed a roughly linear course with age.

The second PCR ran roughly 7 to 12 cycles with a sample-barcoded 5' primer and J-beta primers. TCRdb redid the calling of the 5' RACE reads with MiXCR, one entry per CDR3 protein. The table records about 930,000 distinct CDR3 sequences, almost 30% of them present only once. In the case of this clonotype: Its antigen is not identified.

From germline, CDR1 is MGHRA and CDR2 YSYEKL. The CDR3 sequence is 15 residues long. V dropped 8 bases and J dropped 7; count of bases not matched to a gene: 14. The same data also went into a second study, on T cells of mothers and their children.

The chain links TRBV4-1 to TRBJ2-3; 8 nucleotides line up with TRBD2. The sample consisted of blood. This clonotype was sampled from a woman aged 40 to 49 in good health. CDR3 sequence: CASGNVDLAGNTQYF. The DNA of the CDR3 is TGCGCCAGCGGCAACGTGGACTTAGCGGGGAATACGCAGTATTTT.